The rows below give T cell receptor beta chains drawn from one sample of a study of T cells after yellow fever vaccination. TCRdb ran MiXCR on the 5' RACE reads and lists one entry per CDR3 protein. This sample carries a few hundred thousand distinct CDR3 sequences, over 3.5% of them seen once, and the ten largest clones take less than 20%. Source: PBMCs, taken 15 days after the yellow fever booster vaccination. The source is a man in his late teens or twenties who received the YFV17D yellow fever vaccine. Both conserved end residues are part of each CDR3. A D gene is named only where the DNA matches it firmly. Clone size is not always given. Where it is, it says once, few, many or a class for expanded clones.

V gene: TRBV5-1
clone size: few
D gene: -
J gene: TRBJ1-5
CDR3 protein: CASSREGLNQPQHF
CDR3 DNA: TGCGCCAGCAGCCGGGAGGGCCTCAATCAGCCCCAGCATTTT

V gene: TRBV14
clone size: few
D gene: -
J gene: TRBJ1-2
CDR3 protein: CASSQDLAGFYGYTF
CDR3 DNA: TGTGCCAGCAGCCAAGATCTAGCAGGGTTTTATGGCTACACCTTC

V gene: TRBV7-8
clone size: many
D gene: TRBD1
J gene: TRBJ2-6
CDR3 protein: CASSFVTGGAGPHNVLTF
CDR3 DNA: TGTGCCAGCAGCTTCGTGACAGGGGGCGCAGGACCCCACAACGTCCTGACTTTC

V gene: TRBV7-2
clone size: many
D gene: -
J gene: TRBJ2-3
CDR3 protein: CASSSSRVGADTQYF
CDR3 DNA: TGTGCCAGCAGCTCGTCCCGGGTAGGAGCGGATACGCAGTATTTT

V gene: TRBV12-3/TRBV12-4
clone size: many
D gene: -
J gene: TRBJ2-4
CDR3 protein: CASSLGSVKNIQYF
CDR3 DNA: TGTGCCAGCAGTTTGGGTTCGGTCAAAAACATTCAGTACTTC

V gene: TRBV4-1
clone size: -
D gene: -
J gene: TRBJ2-3
CDR3 protein: CASSQAGTLDTQYF
CDR3 DNA: TGCGCCAGCAGCCAAGCTGGGACACTCGATACGCAGTATTTT

V gene: TRBV2
clone size: few
D gene: -
J gene: TRBJ2-7
CDR3 protein: CASSQTRTLAEQYF
CDR3 DNA: TGTGCCAGCAGTCAGACTCGCACACTTGCAGAGCAGTACTTC

V gene: TRBV6-5
clone size: -
D gene: -
J gene: TRBJ1-4
CDR3 protein: CASSTRGAATNEKLFF
CDR3 DNA: TGTGCCAGCAGTACGCGGGGGGCTGCAACTAATGAAAAACTGTTTTTT

V gene: TRBV7-2
clone size: many
D gene: TRBD1
J gene: TRBJ1-5
CDR3 protein: CASSLGGGGQPQHF
CDR3 DNA: TGTGCCAGCAGCTTAGGAGGGGGCGGTCAGCCCCAGCATTTT

V gene: TRBV6-1
clone size: many
D gene: -
J gene: TRBJ2-1
CDR3 protein: CASRGSSYNEQFF
CDR3 DNA: TGTGCCAGCAGGGGGAGCTCCTACAATGAGCAGTTCTTC

V gene: TRBV5-1
clone size: many
D gene: -
J gene: TRBJ2-2
CDR3 protein: CASSFSTSAGELFF
CDR3 DNA: TGCGCCAGCAGCTTCTCGACTAGTGCCGGGGAGCTGTTTTTT

V gene: TRBV6-6
clone size: many
D gene: -
J gene: TRBJ1-6
CDR3 protein: CASNKHDSYNSPLHF
CDR3 DNA: TGTGCCAGCAACAAACACGACTCCTATAATTCACCCCTCCACTTT

V gene: TRBV6-5
clone size: many
D gene: -
J gene: TRBJ1-2
CDR3 protein: CASSSPGRNYGYTF
CDR3 DNA: TGTGCCAGCAGTTCTCCGGGCAGAAACTATGGCTACACCTTC

V gene: TRBV14
clone size: -
D gene: -
J gene: TRBJ1-1
CDR3 protein: CASSLYRAEAFF
CDR3 DNA: TGTGCCAGCAGCCTGTACAGGGCCGAAGCTTTCTTT

V gene: TRBV29-1
clone size: few
D gene: TRBD1
J gene: TRBJ2-3
CDR3 protein: CSVAGQGAGTDTQYF
CDR3 DNA: TGCAGCGTTGCGGGACAGGGGGCAGGCACAGATACGCAGTATTTT

V gene: TRBV12-3/TRBV12-4
clone size: few
D gene: -
J gene: TRBJ2-1
CDR3 protein: CASSLAWGAFNEQFF
CDR3 DNA: TGTGCCAGCAGTTTAGCGTGGGGGGCCTTCAATGAGCAGTTCTTC

V gene: TRBV5-4
clone size: -
D gene: TRBD1
J gene: TRBJ2-2
CDR3 protein: CASSLAGTGGAAGELFF
CDR3 DNA: TGTGCCAGCAGCTTGGCAGGGACAGGGGGCGCGGCCGGGGAGCTGTTTTTT

V gene: TRBV12-3/TRBV12-4
clone size: many
D gene: -
J gene: TRBJ1-5
CDR3 protein: CASKDSNQPQHF
CDR3 DNA: TGTGCCAGCAAGGATAGCAATCAGCCCCAGCATTTT

V gene: TRBV6-5
clone size: many
D gene: -
J gene: TRBJ1-1
CDR3 protein: CASSYPGGGTEAFF
CDR3 DNA: TGTGCCAGCAGTTACCCCGGGGGCGGTACTGAAGCTTTCTTT

V gene: TRBV7-2
clone size: few
D gene: TRBD1
J gene: TRBJ2-1
CDR3 protein: CASSPQGAPSYNEQFF
CDR3 DNA: TGTGCCAGCAGCCCACAGGGGGCTCCCTCCTACAATGAGCAGTTCTTC

V gene: TRBV20-1
clone size: many
D gene: TRBD2
J gene: TRBJ2-7
CDR3 protein: CSAKSGGPYEQYF
CDR3 DNA: TGCAGTGCCAAGAGCGGGGGGCCCTACGAGCAGTACTTC

V gene: TRBV11-1
clone size: many
D gene: -
J gene: TRBJ2-1
CDR3 protein: CASSPHLGGSYNEQFF
CDR3 DNA: TGTGCCAGCAGCCCCCACCTTGGGGGATCCTACAATGAGCAGTTCTTC

V gene: TRBV29-1
clone size: -
D gene: -
J gene: TRBJ2-4
CDR3 protein: CSVEDKDTNIQYF
CDR3 DNA: TGCAGCGTTGAAGATAAGGACACAAACATTCAGTACTTC

V gene: TRBV2
clone size: few
D gene: -
J gene: TRBJ1-3
CDR3 protein: CASSGSTEEFVGNTIYF
CDR3 DNA: TGTGCCAGCAGTGGGTCGACGGAGGAATTCGTTGGAAACACCATATATTTT

V gene: TRBV7-2
clone size: many
D gene: TRBD1
J gene: TRBJ2-3
CDR3 protein: CASKRDREPTDTQYF
CDR3 DNA: TGTGCCAGCAAAAGGGACAGGGAACCCACAGATACGCAGTATTTT

V gene: TRBV10-3
clone size: -
D gene: -
J gene: TRBJ2-5
CDR3 protein: CAISEGSKETQYF
CDR3 DNA: TGTGCCATCAGTGAGGGGTCTAAAGAGACCCAGTACTTC

V gene: TRBV7-8
clone size: few
D gene: -
J gene: TRBJ1-1
CDR3 protein: CASGWTANTEAFF
CDR3 DNA: TGTGCCAGCGGCTGGACGGCGAACACTGAAGCTTTCTTT

V gene: TRBV4-1
clone size: few
D gene: -
J gene: TRBJ2-5
CDR3 protein: CASSQGVVAAVETQYF
CDR3 DNA: TGCGCCAGCAGCCAAGGGGTAGTGGCGGCGGTAGAGACCCAGTACTTC

V gene: TRBV4-3
clone size: few
D gene: -
J gene: TRBJ1-1
CDR3 protein: CASSQDEDTEAFF
CDR3 DNA: TGCGCCAGCAGCCAAGATGAGGACACTGAAGCTTTCTTT

V gene: TRBV7-2
clone size: few
D gene: TRBD2
J gene: TRBJ2-5
CDR3 protein: CASSLASGGVQETQYF
CDR3 DNA: TGTGCCAGCAGCTTAGCTAGCGGGGGGGTCCAAGAGACCCAGTACTTC

V gene: TRBV5-1
clone size: few
D gene: -
J gene: TRBJ2-2
CDR3 protein: CASTGGAPNTGELFF
CDR3 DNA: TGCGCCAGCACCGGGGGAGCGCCGAACACCGGGGAGCTGTTTTTT

V gene: TRBV7-9
clone size: -
D gene: -
J gene: TRBJ1-1
CDR3 protein: CASSPLEHLEAFF
CDR3 DNA: TGTGCCAGCAGCCCCCTAGAGCACCTTGAAGCTTTCTTT

V gene: TRBV15
clone size: -
D gene: -
J gene: TRBJ2-3
CDR3 protein: CATSRDQIVSSTDTQYF
CDR3 DNA: TGTGCCACCAGCAGAGACCAAATAGTCTCTAGCACAGATACGCAGTATTTT

V gene: TRBV20-1
clone size: -
D gene: -
J gene: TRBJ1-2
CDR3 protein: CSASAPTGSGYGYTF
CDR3 DNA: TGCAGTGCTAGCGCCCCCACAGGGTCTGGCTATGGCTACACCTTC

V gene: TRBV4-3
clone size: many
D gene: -
J gene: TRBJ2-3
CDR3 protein: CASSQVGGPADTQYF
CDR3 DNA: TGCGCCAGCAGCCAAGTGGGGGGCCCTGCAGATACGCAGTATTTT

V gene: TRBV7-2
clone size: many
D gene: -
J gene: TRBJ1-2
CDR3 protein: CASSLSSQGSFGYTF
CDR3 DNA: TGTGCCAGCAGCTTGTCTTCCCAGGGATCATTTGGCTACACCTTC

V gene: TRBV4-1
clone size: few
D gene: -
J gene: TRBJ2-5
CDR3 protein: CASSPRQGFTLQETQYF
CDR3 DNA: TGCGCCAGCAGCCCGAGGCAGGGATTTACCCTCCAAGAGACCCAGTACTTC

V gene: TRBV5-5
clone size: many
D gene: -
J gene: TRBJ1-1
CDR3 protein: CASMKGGVNTEAFF
CDR3 DNA: TGTGCCAGCATGAAAGGGGGGGTGAACACTGAAGCTTTCTTT

V gene: TRBV24-1
clone size: -
D gene: TRBD2
J gene: TRBJ2-1
CDR3 protein: CATSDSASGTNEQFF
CDR3 DNA: TGTGCCACCAGTGATTCGGCTAGCGGGACCAATGAGCAGTTCTTC

V gene: TRBV20-1
clone size: -
D gene: -
J gene: TRBJ2-2
CDR3 protein: CSAEEENTGELFF
CDR3 DNA: TGCAGTGCCGAGGAGGAGAACACCGGGGAGCTGTTTTTT

V gene: TRBV6-2/TRBV6-3
clone size: -
D gene: -
J gene: TRBJ1-5
CDR3 protein: CASSHGQGGNQPQHF
CDR3 DNA: TGTGCCAGCAGCCACGGACAAGGGGGCAATCAGCCCCAGCATTTT

V gene: TRBV5-1
clone size: -
D gene: -
J gene: TRBJ2-4
CDR3 protein: CASSLEGSTKNIQYF
CDR3 DNA: TGCGCCAGCAGCTTGGAGGGCAGCACTAAAAACATTCAGTACTTC

V gene: TRBV12-3/TRBV12-4
clone size: many
D gene: -
J gene: TRBJ2-4
CDR3 protein: CASSLNSKNIQYF
CDR3 DNA: TGTGCCAGCAGTTTAAATAGCAAAAACATTCAGTACTTC

V gene: TRBV5-1
clone size: few
D gene: TRBD1
J gene: TRBJ2-2
CDR3 protein: CASNRDRDTGELFF
CDR3 DNA: TGCGCCAGCAACCGGGACAGGGATACCGGGGAGCTGTTTTTT

V gene: TRBV7-6
clone size: many
D gene: TRBD2
J gene: TRBJ2-4
CDR3 protein: CASSGLAGGIQYF
CDR3 DNA: TGTGCCAGCAGCGGACTAGCGGGGGGTATTCAGTACTTC

V gene: TRBV7-8
clone size: many
D gene: -
J gene: TRBJ1-2
CDR3 protein: CASSQQGYGYTF
CDR3 DNA: TGTGCCAGCAGCCAACAGGGCTATGGCTACACCTTC

V gene: TRBV3-1
clone size: few
D gene: -
J gene: TRBJ2-3
CDR3 protein: CASSQDREDTQYF
CDR3 DNA: TGTGCCAGCAGCCAAGACCGGGAAGATACGCAGTATTTT

V gene: TRBV6-5
clone size: many
D gene: -
J gene: TRBJ1-2
CDR3 protein: CASSYRLGYWGYTF
CDR3 DNA: TGTGCCAGCAGTTACAGGTTGGGTTATTGGGGCTACACCTTC

V gene: TRBV7-2
clone size: few
D gene: TRBD2
J gene: TRBJ2-3
CDR3 protein: CASRRPAGRGDTQYF
CDR3 DNA: TGTGCCAGCAGGCGCCCGGCGGGGCGGGGGGATACGCAGTATTTT

V gene: TRBV6-5
clone size: few
D gene: TRBD2
J gene: TRBJ2-5
CDR3 protein: CASGPGGQETQYF
CDR3 DNA: TGTGCCAGCGGTCCGGGGGGACAAGAGACCCAGTACTTC

V gene: TRBV4-1
clone size: many
D gene: TRBD2
J gene: TRBJ2-3
CDR3 protein: CASSQDSGGAWDTQYF
CDR3 DNA: TGCGCCAGCAGCCAAGATAGCGGGGGGGCCTGGGATACGCAGTATTTT

V gene: TRBV29-1
clone size: -
D gene: -
J gene: TRBJ2-1
CDR3 protein: CSVVGLGPYNEQFF
CDR3 DNA: TGCAGCGTTGTAGGTCTAGGCCCCTACAATGAGCAGTTCTTC

V gene: TRBV4-3
clone size: few
D gene: -
J gene: TRBJ1-2
CDR3 protein: CASSQDHHREVAYGYTF
CDR3 DNA: TGCGCCAGCAGCCAAGATCATCACAGGGAAGTTGCCTATGGCTACACCTTC

V gene: TRBV5-1
clone size: -
D gene: TRBD2
J gene: TRBJ2-1
CDR3 protein: CASSLDSGEYNEQFF
CDR3 DNA: TGCGCCAGCAGCTTGGACAGCGGGGAATACAATGAGCAGTTCTTC

V gene: TRBV7-3
clone size: many
D gene: TRBD2
J gene: TRBJ2-3
CDR3 protein: CASSSSSRLAGGPADTQYF
CDR3 DNA: TGTGCCAGCAGCTCATCATCCCGACTAGCGGGGGGGCCAGCAGATACGCAGTATTTT